This T cell receptor beta chain was profiled in a study of CD8 T cells in Susac syndrome. Random hexamers were used to reverse transcribe 0.5 to 1 ug of RNA. TCRdb redid the calling of the immunoSEQ multiplex PCR reads with MiXCR, one entry per CDR3 protein. The repertoire holds about 130,000 distinct CDR3 sequences, with around 75% as singletons. Germline V gives CDR1 MNHNS, CDR2 SASEGT. This CDR3 has 16 residues. The V and J ends lost 5 bases and 7 bases respectively, with 21 bases between them. The chain carries TRBV6-1 and TRBJ1-5, with D perhaps TRBD1 (6 bases). Sequences were obtained from CD8+ T cells from PBMCs. The TCR comes from a human donor with multiple sclerosis. In DNA, the CDR3 is TGTGCCAGCAGTCCCTGGGGGGCGCTTCCTATACAGCCCCAGCATTTT. Amino acid sequence: CASSPWGALPIQPQHF.